This entry concerns a single T cell receptor (beta chain). Random hexamers were used to reverse transcribe the RNA input (about 0.5 to 1 ug). Across 54 Vbeta and 13 Jbeta, immunoSEQ multiplex PCR amplified TCR beta CDR3. TCRdb used MiXCR to reprocess the immunoSEQ multiplex PCR reads, holding one entry per CDR3 protein. The sample carries 160,000 or so distinct CDR3 sequences, approximately 93% recorded once. The entry originates in a study of CD8 T cells in Susac syndrome. The sequenced target, TCR beta, came from blood CD8+ and CD4+ T cells. TEMRA cells were FACS-enriched, unlike CD8+ and CD4+ T cells, which were negatively isolated. The CDR3 runs 13 residues. Trimming cost V 7 bases and J 5 bases; bases outside gene matches: 5.

The specimen sequenced was CD4+ T cells from PBMCs. The receptor's source is a human donor with multiple sclerosis. The V call is TRBV12-3 or TRBV12-4, the J call TRBJ2-5; 9 bases line up with TRBD1. The CDR3 is CASNLGQGETQYF. CDR3 DNA sequence: TGTGCCAGCAACCTTGGACAGGGGGAGACCCAGTACTTC.